The rows below give T cell receptor beta chains drawn from one sample of a study of cytomegalovirus exposure and HLA in healthy donors. Profiling relied on immunoSEQ multiplex PCR, and the TCRdb table lists in-frame clones only, not all of them. This sample has 200,000 or so clones, with 83% found just once. The specimen was PBMCs. All receptors come from a girl aged 5-17 years in good health and CMV-seronegative. CDR3s include the opening cysteine and the closing phenylalanine or tryptophan. The D gene is left open where the match is weak. Clone size is shown for a subset of rows, as once, few, many or a class of expanded clone.

TGTGCCTGGAGCGTTCATCGGCCAGGGCTAGAGGATACGCAGTATTTT | CAWSVHRPGLEDTQYF | TRBV30 | NA | NA | TRBJ2-3
TGTGCCAGCAGGTGGACAGGGGGCTATGGCTACACCTTC | CASRWTGGYGYTF | TRBV27 | TRBD1 | once | TRBJ1-2
TGCGCCAGCAGTTCAGGACAGAATGAGCAGTTCTTC | CASSSGQNEQFF | TRBV5-1 | NA | NA | TRBJ2-1
TGTGCCTGGAGTTTGAGCAACACCGGGGAGCTGTTTTTT | CAWSLSNTGELFF | TRBV30 | NA | NA | TRBJ2-2
TGTGCCAGCAGCTCCCAGGCGGGGGCCTACGAGCAGTACTTC | CASSSQAGAYEQYF | TRBV11-2 | TRBD2 | NA | TRBJ2-7
TGTGCCAGTCGTCGGGCCTACGAGCAGTACTTC | CASRRAYEQYF | TRBV28 | NA | NA | TRBJ2-7
TGTGCCAGCAGTTTATCGTGGGCAGACAGCAATCAGCCCCAGCATTTT | CASSLSWADSNQPQHF | TRBV27 | NA | NA | TRBJ1-5
TGTGCCAGCAGCTTGGTGTACGGGACAGGGGTCTACGAGCAGTACTTC | CASSLVYGTGVYEQYF | TRBV5-6 | TRBD1 | NA | TRBJ2-7
TGTGCCAGCAAGGAGCGGGAGAACACCGGGGAGCTGTTTTTT | CASKERENTGELFF | TRBV2 | TRBD2 | few | TRBJ2-2
TGTGCCAGCAGTTACGGACTAGCGAGACACTACAATGAGCAGTTCTTC | CASSYGLARHYNEQFF | TRBV6-5 | TRBD2 | few | TRBJ2-1
TGTGCCAGCAGTTACCGGGGACAGGGAGAGAACACTGAAGCTTTCTTT | CASSYRGQGENTEAFF | TRBV6-5 | TRBD1 | NA | TRBJ1-1
TGTGCCAGCAGTGAATTTAACAGGGGAGAGCAGTTCTTC | CASSEFNRGEQFF | TRBV25-1 | TRBD1 | NA | TRBJ2-1
TGTGCCAGCAGCTTAGCGTCCCAGTCCGGGAGGGAGACCCAGTACTTC | CASSLASQSGRETQYF | TRBV11-2 | TRBD2 | once | TRBJ2-5
TGTGCCAGCAGTTTTGTCATCAGGAGCGGGTTGACAGATACGCAGTATTTT | CASSFVIRSGLTDTQYF | TRBV28 | NA | NA | TRBJ2-3
TGCGCCAGCAGCCCACGACAGATCAATCAGCCCCAGCATTTT | CASSPRQINQPQHF | TRBV4-3 | NA | NA | TRBJ1-5
TGTGCCAGCAGCTTGTCCCCGTTCACCGGGGAGCTGTTTTTT | CASSLSPFTGELFF | TRBV5-6 | NA | NA | TRBJ2-2
TGTGCCAGCAGCCCACTGACAGGGAGGCATCAGCCCCAGCATTTT | CASSPLTGRHQPQHF | TRBV6-5 | TRBD1 | NA | TRBJ1-5
TGCGCCAGCAGCTTTACAGGGGGCGTCGGCACTGAAGCTTTCTTT | CASSFTGGVGTEAFF | TRBV5-1 | TRBD1 | NA | TRBJ1-1
TGTGCCTGGAGTGATCAGGGGAACACTGAAGCTTTCTTT | CAWSDQGNTEAFF | TRBV30 | NA | NA | TRBJ1-1
TGTGCCATAAAAGGGGCGGGATTCACAGATACGCAGTATTTT | CAIKGAGFTDTQYF | TRBV2 | NA | NA | TRBJ2-3
TGTGCCAGCAGCCCTGCGCAGGGTGCTTACACCATATATTTT | CASSPAQGAYTIYF | TRBV5-5 | NA | NA | TRBJ1-3
TGTGCCAGCAGCCATGCATCCGGGACTCAGAACACTGAAGCTTTCTTT | CASSHASGTQNTEAFF | TRBV4-2 | NA | NA | TRBJ1-1
TGTGCCAGCAGCTCTCCCTACCTTAGCGGGAGGGCCACAGATACGCAGTATTTT | CASSSPYLSGRATDTQYF | TRBV28 | TRBD2 | NA | TRBJ2-3
TGTGCCAGCAGTTACTCAGGACTAACCACAGATACGCAGTATTTT | CASSYSGLTTDTQYF | TRBV6-5 | NA | NA | TRBJ2-3
TGTGCCAGCTCACCCCGGGGGGCTAGGGAGCAGCCCCAGCATTTT | CASSPRGAREQPQHF | TRBV18 | NA | NA | TRBJ1-5
TGTGCCAGCAGTGCCTACGGGACAGCTAGCACAGATACGCAGTATTTT | CASSAYGTASTDTQYF | TRBV6-1 | TRBD1 | NA | TRBJ2-3
TGTGCCAGCAGCCTGGCAACCCGTGGGCAGGGAAACTATGGCTACACCTTC | CASSLATRGQGNYGYTF | TRBV5-6 | NA | NA | TRBJ1-2
TGTGCCAGCAGCCGAACAGGGCTAGGCGAGCAGTACTTC | CASSRTGLGEQYF | TRBV11-2 | NA | NA | TRBJ2-7
TGTAGCGGGGGTTACAATGAGCAGTTCTTC | CSGGYNEQFF | TRBV20-1 | TRBD2 | NA | TRBJ2-1
TGTGCCAGCAGCTTCGAGGTTGCGGACACTGAAGCTTTCTTT | CASSFEVADTEAFF | TRBV7-9 | NA | NA | TRBJ1-1
TGTGCCAGCAGCCGAGACTACGAGCAGTACTTC | CASSRDYEQYF | TRBV6-5 | NA | NA | TRBJ2-7
TGTGCCAGTAGACAGTCCGGCTACACCTTC | CASRQSGYTF | TRBV19 | NA | NA | TRBJ1-2
TGTGCCAGCAGTGAAAATCCAGGGGGGACTGAAGCTTTCTTT | CASSENPGGTEAFF | TRBV2 | TRBD1 | once | TRBJ1-1
TGTGCCACCTCAAGTGGGTGGGATAAACAGGGTGGTGAAAAACTGTTTTTT | CATSSGWDKQGGEKLFF | TRBV5-4 | NA | NA | TRBJ1-4
TGCGCCAGCAGCTTGGGCGGGACAGGGGATGGCTACACCTTC | CASSLGGTGDGYTF | TRBV5-1 | TRBD1 | NA | TRBJ1-2
TGTGCCAGCTTCCGACCGGGACAGGTCCTGAATGAGCAGTTCTTC | CASFRPGQVLNEQFF | TRBV7-9 | TRBD1 | NA | TRBJ2-1
TGTGCCAGCAGACAGTCAGATCAGCCCCAGCATTTT | CASRQSDQPQHF | TRBV6-6 | NA | few | TRBJ1-5
TGTGCCAGCACTACATCGGGCAGGGAAGGGGCCAACGTCCTGACTTTC | CASTTSGREGANVLTF | TRBV28 | NA | few | TRBJ2-6
TGTGCCAGCAGCTTATCCGGGGGGTCCCCCATATATTTT | CASSLSGGSPIYF | TRBV7-6 | NA | NA | TRBJ1-3
TGTGCCAGCAGCCCTGGGGGGACAGTTTATGGCTACACCTTC | CASSPGGTVYGYTF | TRBV11-2 | TRBD1 | NA | TRBJ1-2
TGTGCCTGGATGCACAGGGTACAAGCTTTCTTT | CAWMHRVQAFF | TRBV30 | NA | NA | TRBJ1-1